The following is a T cell receptor (beta chain) sequence with its context. The CDR3 is 15 amino acids. V lost 0 bases, J lost 6 bases, and 6 bases stayed unmatched. CDR1 is SGDLS and CDR2 is YYNGEE in the germline V gene. Clones were read by immunoSEQ multiplex PCR, and TCRdb kept only the in-frame ones, dropping some. This repertoire shows 130,000 to 150,000 clones, roughly 84% found once; its top ten account for 5% to 7%. The data are from a study of blood T cell repertoires in COVID-19. Study-level background: Acute and convalescent COVID-19 specimens originated in the United States, Italy and Spain. The cDNA or gDNA used as material had been derived from T cells, B-cell-depleted T cells, or PBMCs.

Clinical histories supplied by participants themselves formed the basis of cohort assignment. The chain couples TRBV9 to TRBJ1-1; TRBD1 matches 9 bases. Sequenced input: PBMCs or T cells enriched from blood (not recorded which). This receptor was identified in a woman aged 50 to 60 who had been exposed to COVID-19. In nucleotides, the CDR3 is TGTGCCAGCAGCGTAGTGGACAGGGGAAGGTCTGAAGCTTTCTTT. As protein: CASSVVDRGRSEAFF. Full variable domain (missing parts from reference TRBV9 and TRBJ1-1): DSGVTQTPKHLITATGQRVTLRCSPRSGDLSVYWYQQSLDQGLQFLIQYYNGEERAKGNILERFSAQQFPDLHSELNLSSLELGDSALYFCASSVVDRGRSEAFFGQGTRLTVV.